This T cell receptor beta chain was identified during a study of graft-versus-host responses after intestinal transplantation. Study as a whole: Transplant types were multivisceral, liver-intestinal, or isolated intestinal. Study-wide results and limits: Early post-transplant HvG declines showed an association with peak circulating GvH clone levels. High graft-versus-host to host-versus-graft clonal ratios were seen in allografts of patients with graft-donor T cell macrochimerism. Recipient-marrow GvH clones were detected, some having first appeared in ileum or blood.

The germline V gene has CDR1 MDHEN and CDR2 SYDVKM. Trimming stripped 3 bases from V and 3 bases from J, with 14 bases between. CDR3 length: 15 residues. The starting material, graft tissue, was processed to release intraepithelial and lamina propria lymphocytes. About this clone itself: The antigen is undetermined.

Produced via immunoSEQ multiplex PCR; TCRdb's table is partial and in-frame only. The profile covers several thousand clones, with more than 65% appearing a single time and around 20% taken by the ten largest. The clonotype comes from a human patient who received an intestinal transplant, so some T cells may come from the graft donor. Sequences were derived from ileum tissue, sampled roughly 240 days after intestinal transplantation. The chain couples TRBV28 to TRBJ1-2; no clear D. The CDR3 nucleotides are TGTGCCAGCAGTTTCTCCGTCGGGAGTGACTATGGCTACACCTTC. Its translation: CASSFSVGSDYGYTF.